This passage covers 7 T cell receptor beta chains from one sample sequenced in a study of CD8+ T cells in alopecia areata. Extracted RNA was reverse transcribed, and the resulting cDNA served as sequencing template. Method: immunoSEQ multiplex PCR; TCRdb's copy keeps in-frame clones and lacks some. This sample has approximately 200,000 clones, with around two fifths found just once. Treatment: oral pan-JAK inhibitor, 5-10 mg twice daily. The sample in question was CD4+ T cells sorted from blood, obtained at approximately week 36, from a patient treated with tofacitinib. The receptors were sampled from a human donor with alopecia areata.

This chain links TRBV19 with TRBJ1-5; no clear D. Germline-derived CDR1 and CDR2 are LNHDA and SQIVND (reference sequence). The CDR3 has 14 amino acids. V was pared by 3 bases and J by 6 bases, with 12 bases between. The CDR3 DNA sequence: TGTGCCAGTAGTATGGGTCCGGGCGGTCAGCCCCAGCATTTT. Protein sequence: CASSMGPGGQPQHF. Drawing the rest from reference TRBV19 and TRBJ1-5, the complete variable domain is DGGITQSPKYLFRKEGQNVTLSCEQNLNHDAMYWYRQDPGQGLRLIYYSQIVNDFQKGDIAEGYSVSREKKESFPLTVTSAQKNPTAFYLCASSMGPGGQPQHFGDGTRLSIL.

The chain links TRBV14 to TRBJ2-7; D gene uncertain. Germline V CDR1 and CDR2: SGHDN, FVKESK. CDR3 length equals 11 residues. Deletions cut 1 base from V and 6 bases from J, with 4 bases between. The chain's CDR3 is CASSQVAEQYF. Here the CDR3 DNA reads TGTGCCAGCAGCCAAGTTGCCGAGCAGTACTTC.

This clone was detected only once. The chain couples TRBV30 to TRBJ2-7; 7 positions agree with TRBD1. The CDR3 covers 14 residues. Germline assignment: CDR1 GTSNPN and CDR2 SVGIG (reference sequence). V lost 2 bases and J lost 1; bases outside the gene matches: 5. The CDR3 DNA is TGTGCCTGGAGTTCGACAGGGTCATCCTACGAGCAGTACTTC. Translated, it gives CAWSSTGSSYEQYF.

The CDR3 sequence is CASKQRAETYEQYF. CDR3 nucleotides: TGTGCCAGCAAGCAGAGGGCCGAAACCTACGAGCAGTACTTC. The V call is TRBV28, the J call TRBJ2-7; D perhaps matches TRBD2 (5 bases). The CDR3 is 14 amino acids. Germline V gene data show CDR1 as MDHEN and CDR2 as SYDVKM. V was shortened by 7 bases and J by 2 bases, with 15 bases between the two germline ends.

CDR3 in amino acids: CASSTNQGSRVSEKLFF. In DNA, the CDR3 is TGTGCCAGCAGTACGAACCAGGGCAGCAGGGTTAGTGAAAAACTGTTTTTT. The V gene is TRBV27, the J gene TRBJ1-4; D is perhaps TRBD1 (5 bases). V was clipped by 5 bases and J by 7 bases, with 23 bases between them. This CDR3 has 17 residues. CDR1 and CDR2 from the germline V gene are MNHEY and SMNVEV (reference sequence).

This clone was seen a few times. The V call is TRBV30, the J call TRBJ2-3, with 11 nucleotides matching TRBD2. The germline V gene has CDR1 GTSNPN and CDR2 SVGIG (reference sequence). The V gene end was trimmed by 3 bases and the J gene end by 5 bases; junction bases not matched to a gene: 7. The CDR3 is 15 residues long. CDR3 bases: TGTGCCTGGAGCACCGGGACTAGCGGCGGAGATACGCAGTATTTT. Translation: CAWSTGTSGGDTQYF.

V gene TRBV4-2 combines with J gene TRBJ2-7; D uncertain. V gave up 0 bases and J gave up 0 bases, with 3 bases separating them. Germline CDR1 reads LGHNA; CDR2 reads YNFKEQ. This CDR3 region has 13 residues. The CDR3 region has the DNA TGTGCCAGCAGCCAAGAGGACTCCTACGAGCAGTACTTC. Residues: CASSQEDSYEQYF.